The 24 T cell receptor beta chains given below trace back to one sample, sequenced in a study of T cells after yellow fever vaccination. MiXCR, applied by TCRdb to the 5' RACE reads, yields one record per CDR3 protein. The sample records 450,000 to 600,000 distinct CDR3 sequences, around an eighth being singletons. The sequencing here drew on PBMCs, taken on the day of the yellow fever booster vaccination. All receptors derive from a man aged 25 to 45 who received the YFV17D yellow fever vaccine.

This chain links TRBV20-1 with TRBJ1-6; a weak D match, TRBD1 (5 bases). V lost 1 base and J 4 bases, leaving 14 bases between the germline ends. Germline V gene data show CDR1 as DFQATT and CDR2 as SNEGSKA (reference sequence). The CDR3 is made up of 16 amino acids. CDR3 in amino acids: CSARVLAGSYNSPLHF. As DNA, the CDR3 is TGCAGTGCTAGAGTCTTGGCAGGGAGTTATAATTCACCCCTCCACTTT.

In its sample, this clonotype was seen a few times. The V call is TRBV20-1, the J call TRBJ2-5; 8 bases map to TRBD1. The CDR3 consists of 14 residues. CDR1 and CDR2 (germline): DFQATT, SNEGSKA (reference sequence). The junction had 10 bases not matched to a gene; V was cut back by 3 bases and J by 7 bases. This chain's CDR3 is CSARTQQGVSTQYF. For the CDR3, the DNA is TGCAGTGCTAGGACCCAACAGGGGGTCTCGACCCAGTACTTC.

This clonotype was observed a single time. The chain recombines TRBV5-5 with TRBJ1-4; TRBD1 aligns across 9 bases. The V segment lost 7 bases and the J segment 10 bases; nucleotides outside the gene matches: 11. CDR1 SGHKS and CDR2 YYEKEE come from the germline V gene (reference sequence). This CDR3 spans 14 amino acids. The CDR3 is CASAYRGLEGKLFF. The CDR3 DNA sequence: TGTGCCAGCGCATACAGGGGGCTTGAAGGAAAACTGTTTTTT.

The genes are TRBV30 and TRBJ2-5; TRBD1 is a possible D gene (6 bases). Deletions cut 0 bases from V and 5 bases from J, with 22 bases between. Germline V lookup: CDR1 GTSNPN, CDR2 SVGIG (reference sequence). The CDR3 loop spans 17 amino acids. CDR3 nucleotide sequence: TGTGCCTGGAGTGTTAGCTGGGGGACACGAGGAAGGGAGACCCAGTACTTC. This codes for CAWSVSWGTRGRETQYF.

This clonotype has only a few counts. The chain combines TRBV2 with TRBJ1-5; D remains unclear. Germline CDR1 SNHLY, CDR2 FYNNEI. CDR3 size: 13 residues. V dropped 6 bases and J dropped 2 bases, with 8 bases sitting between them. The CDR3 here is CASSGAGNQPQHF. The CDR3 nucleotides are TGTGCCAGCAGCGGAGCGGGCAATCAGCCCCAGCATTTT.

The V and J genes are TRBV20-1 and TRBJ2-2; 16 bases match TRBD2. V shed 3 bases and J 6 bases; nucleotides not matched to a gene: 1. The CDR3 runs 15 residues. Germline V gene lookup returns CDR1 DFQATT and CDR2 SNEGSKA (reference sequence). The CDR3 nucleotides are TGCAGTGCTAGGGGGACTAGCGGGAGGGCCGGGGAGCTGTTTTTT. This translates into CSARGTSGRAGELFF.

The J gene is TRBJ1-3, the V gene TRBV28; maybe TRBD1 (5 bases). Between the trimmed V and J ends, which lost 4 bases and 2 bases, there was a span of 9 bases. This CDR3 contains 14 residues. Germline V gene data show CDR1 as MDHEN and CDR2 as SYDVKM. The CDR3: CASSSPGAGNTIYF. The CDR3 bases are TGTGCCAGCAGTTCCCCGGGGGCTGGAAACACCATATATTTT.

This clonotype was observed many times. The chain combines TRBV12-3 or TRBV12-4 with TRBJ1-1; weak D call: TRBD1 (5 bases). The CDR3 consists of 13 residues. Trimming left V 10 bases short and J 1 base short, with 13 bases between. This chain's CDR3 is CATTRGSNTEAFF. In DNA form, the CDR3 reads TGTGCCACCACACGGGGGTCGAACACTGAAGCTTTCTTT.

This clonotype has more than one count but fewer than ten. This sequence joins TRBV20-1 and TRBJ1-6, with 8 bases aligning to TRBD1. V gave up 6 bases and J gave up 8 bases; unmatched junction bases: 15. This CDR3 has 16 residues. The germline CDR1 and CDR2 sequences are DFQATT and SNEGSKA (reference sequence). CDR3 amino acids: CSALEGPGGPYSPLHF. The CDR3 nucleotides read TGCAGTGCCCTAGAAGGCCCAGGGGGCCCATATTCACCCCTCCACTTT.

The chain has TRBV4-3 and TRBJ2-3; unclear D gene. CDR3 size: 17 residues. Germline V gives CDR1 LGHNA, CDR2 YSLEER. V lost 0 bases to trimming and J lost 6 bases, with 19 bases between them. The CDR3 DNA reads as TGCGCCAGCAGCCAAGATCTCCCACCGGCGGTGTCGGATACGCAGTATTTT. Its protein product is CASSQDLPPAVSDTQYF.

In regard to this clonotype: Possible read error: a much larger clone is one base away. The chain is built from TRBV6-2 or TRBV6-3 and TRBJ2-7, with D unclear. The CDR3 runs to 14 residues. Germline V CDR1 and CDR2: MNHEY, SVGEGT. Here the CDR3 reads CSSSYDPGSYEQYF. The DNA for the CDR3 is TGTTCCAGCAGTTACGACCCTGGGTCCTACGAGCAGTACTTC.

The V call is TRBV28, the J call TRBJ1-5, with D uncertain. V lost 10 bases, J lost 6 bases, and 19 bases lay in between. Germline CDR1 and CDR2: MDHEN and SYDVKM. This CDR3 has 14 amino acids. CDR3 coding DNA: TGTGCCACCCGGGAGCCGGCGGTAGGTCAGCCCCAGCATTTT. This translates into CATREPAVGQPQHF.

This chain uses TRBV20-1 with TRBJ2-1; tentatively, D is TRBD2 (6 bases). The CDR3 is 15 amino acids. The V gene's germline CDR1 is DFQATT and CDR2 SNEGSKA (reference sequence). V gave up 8 bases and J gave up 0 bases, with 17 bases separating them. The DNA of the CDR3 is TGCAGTTGTGGCGGGGCTCCGAGCTCCTACAATGAGCAGTTCTTC. Protein sequence: CSCGGAPSSYNEQFF.

The table lists this clonotype with a few counts. CDR3 loop: CATSEGGGGSVPYNEQFF. In nucleotides, the CDR3 is TGTGCCACCAGTGAGGGCGGGGGGGGTTCAGTCCCCTACAATGAGCAGTTCTTC. J is TRBJ2-1 and V is TRBV24-1; 9 bases are a match to TRBD2. This CDR3 comprises 18 residues. The V segment lost 4 bases and the J segment 2 bases; nucleotides outside the gene matches: 11. Germline CDR1 is KGHDR and CDR2 is SFDVKD.

This clonotype came up a few times. The rearrangement links TRBV28 to TRBJ2-3, with TRBD1 as a possible D gene (6 bases). There are 13 residues in the CDR3. CDR1 is MDHEN, CDR2 SYDVKM, per germline. V was pared by 6 bases and J by 3 bases, with 10 bases between. As DNA, the CDR3 is TGTGCCAGCAGATCTCAGGGGACAGATACGCAGTATTTT. It is translated as CASRSQGTDTQYF.

The genes are TRBV5-1 and TRBJ2-1, with D perhaps assigned TRBD1 or TRBD2 (5 bases each). V was clipped by 4 bases and J by 9 bases, with 8 bases between them. The length of the CDR3 is 11 residues. CDR1 is SGHRS and CDR2 is YFSETQ in the germline V gene. CDR3 DNA: TGCGCCAGCAGCGAGGGGCTTGAGCAGTTCTTC. It specifies CASSEGLEQFF.

This clonotype was counted only a few times. V and J are TRBV6-1 and TRBJ2-5; D tentatively reads TRBD1 or TRBD2 (5 bases each). In germline, CDR1 is MNHNS, CDR2 SASEGT. The CDR3 runs to 15 residues. V was trimmed by 6 bases and J by 5 bases, leaving 19 bases between them. This chain's CDR3 is CASRTDGFRGETQYF. The CDR3 region has the DNA TGTGCCAGCAGGACTGACGGATTCCGGGGCGAGACCCAGTACTTC.

V and J are TRBV14 and TRBJ2-1; D remains ambiguous. This CDR3 is built from 14 residues. V was clipped by 3 bases and J by 9 bases, with 15 bases between them. The germline CDR1 and CDR2 sequences are SGHDN and FVKESK. CDR3 sequence (DNA): TGTGCCAGCAGCCACCTCCTCGACCGTAGTGAGCAGTTCTTC. Encoded protein: CASSHLLDRSEQFF.

V and J are TRBV20-1 and TRBJ1-6, with a possible D match to TRBD1 (6 bases). Germline V lookup: CDR1 DFQATT, CDR2 SNEGSKA (reference sequence). Trimming removed 0 bases from V and 5 bases from J, with 17 bases in between. The CDR3 has 17 residues. The CDR3 bases are TGCAGTGCTAGAGACTCAGGGGAGGCGGGTCATAATTCACCCCTCCACTTT. Its translation: CSARDSGEAGHNSPLHF.

This clonotype was seen more than once but under ten times. The rearrangement joins TRBV15 to TRBJ2-7; D not resolved. Germline V lookup: CDR1 LNHNV, CDR2 YYDKDF (reference sequence). Trimming removed 3 bases at V and 6 bases at J, with 18 bases between. The CDR3 consists of 15 residues. Written as DNA, the CDR3 is TGTGCCACCAGCAGCTCTCGGATGGGGTCGGCCGAGCAGTACTTC. Translating it yields CATSSSRMGSAEQYF.

The CDR3 bases are TGTGCCAGCACCTTTCTAGCGGGAGACACCGGGGAGCTGTTTTTT. This sequence encodes CASTFLAGDTGELFF. The rearrangement uses TRBV12-3 or TRBV12-4 and TRBJ2-2; 10 nucleotides match TRBD2. The junction had 5 bases not matched to a gene; V was cut back by 7 bases and J by 3 bases. There are 15 residues in the CDR3.

To note about this clonotype: This may be a read error: a much more frequent sequence differs by one nucleotide. The chain has TRBV5-1 and TRBJ1-4; 9 nucleotides agree with TRBD1. Germline V gene data show CDR1 as SGHRS and CDR2 as YFSETQ. V lost 3 bases, J lost 8 bases, and 2 bases stayed unmatched. This CDR3 has 13 residues. This CDR3 is CASSWGTGEKLFF. CDR3 bases: TGCGCCAGCAGCTGGGGGACAGGGGAAAAACTGTTTTTT.

The chain couples TRBV5-1 to TRBJ1-2, with D possibly matching TRBD1 (5 bases). The germline V gene has CDR1 SGHRS and CDR2 YFSETQ. The germline V and J ends were trimmed by 4 bases and 2 bases, with 30 bases remaining between them. The CDR3 is 20 residues long. CDR3: CASSLRGTVPVLGANYGYTF. The DNA for the CDR3 is TGCGCCAGCAGCCTAAGGGGAACAGTTCCCGTACTCGGGGCAAACTATGGCTACACCTTC.

There are a few counts of this clonotype. CDR3 in DNA: TGCAGTGCAAACCCTCAGTCGAAGGGGGGCTCCTACAATGAGCAGTTCTTC. The encoded protein is CSANPQSKGGSYNEQFF. V and J are TRBV20-1 and TRBJ2-1; either TRBD1 or TRBD2 may fit D (6 bases each). The germline V gene has CDR1 DFQATT and CDR2 SNEGSKA (reference sequence). CDR3 size: 17 residues. V shed 6 bases and J shed 0 bases, with 21 bases lying between them.